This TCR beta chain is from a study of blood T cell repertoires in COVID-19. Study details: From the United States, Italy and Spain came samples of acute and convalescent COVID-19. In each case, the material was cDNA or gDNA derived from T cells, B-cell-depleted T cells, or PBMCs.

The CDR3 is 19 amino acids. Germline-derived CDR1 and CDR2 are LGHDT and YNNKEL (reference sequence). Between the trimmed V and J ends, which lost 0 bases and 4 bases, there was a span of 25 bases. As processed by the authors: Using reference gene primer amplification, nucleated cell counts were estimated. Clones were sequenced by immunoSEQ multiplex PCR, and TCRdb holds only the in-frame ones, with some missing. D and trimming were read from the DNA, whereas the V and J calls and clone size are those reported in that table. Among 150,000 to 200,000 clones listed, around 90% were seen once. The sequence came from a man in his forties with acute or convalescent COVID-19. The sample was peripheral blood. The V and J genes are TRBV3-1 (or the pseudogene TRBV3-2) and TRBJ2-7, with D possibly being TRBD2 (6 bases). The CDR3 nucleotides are TGTGCCAGCAGCCAAGATTTCCCGGGGGATCTCATTTTCGCATACGAGCAGTACTTC. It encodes CASSQDFPGDLIFAYEQYF.